This T cell receptor (beta chain) came from a study of post-analysis software for immune sequencing data. Study-wide findings and caveats: TRBV segments more frequent in patients than in controls numbered about five and included TRBV5-6, TRBV5-1 and TRBV20-1. Significantly lower normalized Chao1 diversity was found in patients with multiple sclerosis relative to controls.

Concerning this clonotype itself: The antigen remains unidentified.

The CDR3 spans 11 residues. The V end was cut by 5 bases, the J end by 3 bases, with 8 bases between. Germline V CDR1 and CDR2: DFQATT, SNEGSKA (reference sequence). Built from TCR beta cDNA, the libraries had unique molecular identifiers in them. One entry per CDR3 protein results from TCRdb running MiXCR on the PCR reads. The sample includes about 500,000 distinct CDR3 sequences, around 40% of them seen just once. This chain uses TRBV20-1 with TRBJ2-7, with TRBD2 as a possible D gene (5 bases). The TCR was taken from a girl aged 10 to 17 with multiple sclerosis. The sample taken for sequencing was blood. The CDR3: CSAARDYEQYF. In DNA form, the CDR3 reads TGCAGTGCTGCCCGGGACTACGAGCAGTACTTC.